The present T cell receptor (beta chain) was sequenced within a study of T cells in women clearing cervical HPV infection. Study-wide background: Case blood drawn at lesion detection; control blood after infection cleared. Only a few women had HLA typing results available.

Germline lookup yields CDR1 DFQATT and CDR2 SNEGSKA (reference sequence). The CDR3 runs to 15 residues. Germline trimming cut 6 bases from V and 4 bases from J; bases unmatched to any gene: 11. Overall study results and limits: TRBV6-7 abundance was lower in cases than controls (around 0.1% versus 0.15%). CIN3+ cases had significantly higher TCR repertoire richness than controls, but evenness did not differ.

Its frequency marks this clone as medium-sized (0.01 to 0.1%). Its target is not known. The read ends 3 residues early relative to the CDR3; the germline J gene fills the gap. Sequencing used immunoSEQ multiplex PCR; TCRdb keeps in-frame clones, though not all of them. In total, the table holds fewer than 35,000 clones. The rearrangement links TRBV20-1 to TRBJ2-3; 9 positions agree with TRBD2. The receptor was derived from a woman aged 18 to 75 with a cervical HPV16 infection that either progressed to CIN3+ or cleared (not recorded which). The specimen sequenced was blood buffy coat. The part of the CDR3 DNA that was read is TGCAGTGCCATCCCTCTAGCGGGATACCCAGATACG. Its protein is CSAIPLAGYPDT. The full CDR3 protein is CSAIPLAGYPDTQYF.